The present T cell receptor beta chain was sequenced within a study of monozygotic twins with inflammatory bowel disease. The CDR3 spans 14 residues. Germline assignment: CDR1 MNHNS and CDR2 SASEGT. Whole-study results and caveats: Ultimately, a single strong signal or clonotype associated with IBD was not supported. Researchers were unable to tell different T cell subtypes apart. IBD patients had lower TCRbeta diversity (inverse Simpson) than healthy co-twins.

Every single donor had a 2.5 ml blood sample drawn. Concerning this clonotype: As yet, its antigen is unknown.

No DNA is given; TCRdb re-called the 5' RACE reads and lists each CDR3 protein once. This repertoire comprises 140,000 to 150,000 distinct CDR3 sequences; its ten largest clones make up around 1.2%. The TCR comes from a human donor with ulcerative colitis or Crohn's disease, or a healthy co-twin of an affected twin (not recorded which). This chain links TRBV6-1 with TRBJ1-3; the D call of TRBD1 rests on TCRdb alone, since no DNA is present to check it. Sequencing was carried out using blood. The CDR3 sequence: CASSLTGPGNTIYF.